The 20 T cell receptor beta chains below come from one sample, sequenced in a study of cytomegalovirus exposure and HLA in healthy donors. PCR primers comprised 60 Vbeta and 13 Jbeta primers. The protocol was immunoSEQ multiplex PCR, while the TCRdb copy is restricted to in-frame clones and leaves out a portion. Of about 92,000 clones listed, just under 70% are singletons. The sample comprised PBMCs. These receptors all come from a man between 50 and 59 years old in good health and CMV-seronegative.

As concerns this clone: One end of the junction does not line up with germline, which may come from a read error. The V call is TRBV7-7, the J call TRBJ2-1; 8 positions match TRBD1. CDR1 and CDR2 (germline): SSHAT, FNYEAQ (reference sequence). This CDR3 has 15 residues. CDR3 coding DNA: TGTGCTAGCAGCTCCGGACAGGGATCCTACAATGAGCAGTTCTTC. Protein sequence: CASSSGQGSYNEQFF.

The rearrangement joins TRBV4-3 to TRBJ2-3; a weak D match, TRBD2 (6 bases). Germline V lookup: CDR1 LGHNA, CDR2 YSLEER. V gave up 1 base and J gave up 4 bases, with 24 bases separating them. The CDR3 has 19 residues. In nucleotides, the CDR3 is TGCGCCAGCAGCCAAGGAAGGACAACGTTGACGGCTAGCGCAGATACGCAGTATTTT. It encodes CASSQGRTTLTASADTQYF.

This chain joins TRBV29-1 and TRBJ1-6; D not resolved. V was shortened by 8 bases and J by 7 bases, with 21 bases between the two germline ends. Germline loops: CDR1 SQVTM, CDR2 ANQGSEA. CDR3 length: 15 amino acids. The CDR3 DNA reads TGCAGCTCATATCGAGGAGGGCAGTGGAATTCACCCCTCCACTTT. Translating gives CSSYRGGQWNSPLHF.

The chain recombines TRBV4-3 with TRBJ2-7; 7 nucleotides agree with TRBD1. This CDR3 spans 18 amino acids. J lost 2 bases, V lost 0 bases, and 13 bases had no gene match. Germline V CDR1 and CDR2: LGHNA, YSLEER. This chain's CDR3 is CASSQEHPRDREPYEQYF. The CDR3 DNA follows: TGCGCCAGCAGCCAAGAACATCCCCGAGACAGGGAACCCTACGAGCAGTACTTC.

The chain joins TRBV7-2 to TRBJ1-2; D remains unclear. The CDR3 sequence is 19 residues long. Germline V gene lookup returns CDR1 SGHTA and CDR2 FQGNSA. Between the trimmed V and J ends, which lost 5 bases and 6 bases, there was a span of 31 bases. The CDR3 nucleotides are TGTGCCAGCAGCCGCTTTTTATTCGCGAAAGGAGATAAGGCTGATGGCTACACCTTC. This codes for CASSRFLFAKGDKADGYTF.

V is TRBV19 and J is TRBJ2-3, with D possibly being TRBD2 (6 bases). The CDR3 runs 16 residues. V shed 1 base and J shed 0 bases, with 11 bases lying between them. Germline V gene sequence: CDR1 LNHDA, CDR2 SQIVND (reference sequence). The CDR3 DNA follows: TGTGCCAGTAGTATAGCCGGCGGGGCTAGCACAGATACGCAGTATTTT. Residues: CASSIAGGASTDTQYF. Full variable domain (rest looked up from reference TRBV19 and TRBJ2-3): DGGITQSPKYLFRKEGQNVTLSCEQNLNHDAMYWYRQDPGQGLRLIYYSQIVNDFQKGDIAEGYSVSREKKESFPLTVTSAQKNPTAFYLCASSIAGGASTDTQYFGPGTRLTVL.

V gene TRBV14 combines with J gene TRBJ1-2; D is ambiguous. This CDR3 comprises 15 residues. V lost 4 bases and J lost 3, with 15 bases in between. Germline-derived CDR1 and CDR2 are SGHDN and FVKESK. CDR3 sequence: CASSPLKGAYYGYTF. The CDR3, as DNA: TGTGCCAGCAGCCCTCTAAAGGGAGCGTACTATGGCTACACCTTC.

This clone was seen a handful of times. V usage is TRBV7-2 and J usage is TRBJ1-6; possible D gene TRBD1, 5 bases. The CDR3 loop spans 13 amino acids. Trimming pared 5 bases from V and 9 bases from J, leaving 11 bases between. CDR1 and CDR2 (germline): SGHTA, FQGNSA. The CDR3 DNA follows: TGTGCCAGCAGCGACCCGGGGGGTTCACCCCTCCACTTT. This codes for CASSDPGGSPLHF. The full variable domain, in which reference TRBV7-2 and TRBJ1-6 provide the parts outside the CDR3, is GAGVSQSPSNKVTEKGKDVELRCDPISGHTALYWYRQSLGQGLEFLIYFQGNSAPDKSGLPSDRFSAERTGGSVSTLTIQRTQQEDSAVYLCASSDPGGSPLHFGNGTRLTVT.

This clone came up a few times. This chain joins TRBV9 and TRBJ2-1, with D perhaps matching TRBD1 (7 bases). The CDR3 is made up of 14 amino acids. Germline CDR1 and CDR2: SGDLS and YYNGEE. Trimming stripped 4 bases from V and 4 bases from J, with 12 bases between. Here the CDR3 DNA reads TGTGCCAGCAGCAGATCAGGGGGGTACAATGAGCAGTTCTTC. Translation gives CASSRSGGYNEQFF.

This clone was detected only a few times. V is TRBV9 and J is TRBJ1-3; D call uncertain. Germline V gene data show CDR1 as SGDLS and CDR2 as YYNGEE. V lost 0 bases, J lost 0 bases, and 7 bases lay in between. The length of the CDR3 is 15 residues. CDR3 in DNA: TGTGCCAGCAGCGTAGATCACAGCTCTGGAAACACCATATATTTT. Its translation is CASSVDHSSGNTIYF.

The CDR3 sequence is CASSSTLDTQYF. CDR3 coding DNA: TGTGCCAGCAGTTCGACACTAGATACGCAGTATTTT. The rearrangement uses TRBV28 and TRBJ2-3; D remains ambiguous. The CDR3 length is 12 residues. CDR1 MDHEN and CDR2 SYDVKM come from the germline V gene. Trimming took off 4 bases at V and 5 bases at J, with 7 bases between the two ends.

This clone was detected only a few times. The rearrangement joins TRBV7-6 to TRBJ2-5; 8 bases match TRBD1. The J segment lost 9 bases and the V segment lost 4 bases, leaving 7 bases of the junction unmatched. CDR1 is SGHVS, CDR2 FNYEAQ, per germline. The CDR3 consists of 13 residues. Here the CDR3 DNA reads TGTGCCAGCAGCTCGGACAGGGTGGGAGCCCAGTACTTC. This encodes CASSSDRVGAQYF. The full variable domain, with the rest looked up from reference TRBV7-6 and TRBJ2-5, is GAGVSQSPRYKVTKRGQDVALRCDPISGHVSLYWYRQALGQGPEFLTYFNYEAQQDKSGLPNDRFSAERPEGSISTLTIQRTEQRDSAMYRCASSSDRVGAQYFGPGTRLLVL.

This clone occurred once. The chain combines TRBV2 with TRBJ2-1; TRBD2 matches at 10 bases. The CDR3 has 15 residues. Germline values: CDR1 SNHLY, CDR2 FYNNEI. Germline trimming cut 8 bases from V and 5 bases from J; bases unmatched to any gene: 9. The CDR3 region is CASSRTGTSDNEQFF. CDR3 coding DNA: TGTGCCAGCTCACGGACCGGGACTAGCGACAATGAGCAGTTCTTC.

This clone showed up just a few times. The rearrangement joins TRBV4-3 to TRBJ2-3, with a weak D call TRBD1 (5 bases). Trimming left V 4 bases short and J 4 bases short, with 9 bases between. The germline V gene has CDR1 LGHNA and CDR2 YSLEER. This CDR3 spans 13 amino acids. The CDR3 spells CASSPKGPDTQYF. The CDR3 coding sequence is TGCGCCAGCAGCCCAAAGGGGCCAGATACGCAGTATTTT.

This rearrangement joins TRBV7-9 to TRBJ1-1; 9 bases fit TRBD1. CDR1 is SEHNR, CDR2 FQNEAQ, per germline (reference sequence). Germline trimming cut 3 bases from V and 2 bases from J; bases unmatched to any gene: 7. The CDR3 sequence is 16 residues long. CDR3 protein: CASSLGQGRVNTEAFF. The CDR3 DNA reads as TGTGCCAGCAGCTTGGGACAGGGACGGGTTAACACTGAAGCTTTCTTT.

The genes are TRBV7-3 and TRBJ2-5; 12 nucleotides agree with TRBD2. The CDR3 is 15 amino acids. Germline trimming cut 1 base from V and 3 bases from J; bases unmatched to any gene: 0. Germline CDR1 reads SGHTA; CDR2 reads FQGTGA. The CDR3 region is CASSLRTSGKETQYF. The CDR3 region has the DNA TGTGCCAGCAGCTTAAGGACTAGCGGGAAAGAGACCCAGTACTTC.

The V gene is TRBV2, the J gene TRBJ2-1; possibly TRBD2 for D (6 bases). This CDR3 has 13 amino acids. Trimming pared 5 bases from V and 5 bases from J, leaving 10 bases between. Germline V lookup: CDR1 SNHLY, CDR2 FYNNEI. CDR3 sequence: CASSSDYHNEQFF. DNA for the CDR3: TGTGCCAGCAGTTCGGACTATCACAATGAGCAGTTCTTC.

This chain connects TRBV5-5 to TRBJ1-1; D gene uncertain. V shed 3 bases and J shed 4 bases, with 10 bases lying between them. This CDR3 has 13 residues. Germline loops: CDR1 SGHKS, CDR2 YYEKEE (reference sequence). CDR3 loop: CASSWSRSTEAFF. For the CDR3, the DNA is TGTGCCAGCAGCTGGAGCCGGAGCACTGAAGCTTTCTTT.

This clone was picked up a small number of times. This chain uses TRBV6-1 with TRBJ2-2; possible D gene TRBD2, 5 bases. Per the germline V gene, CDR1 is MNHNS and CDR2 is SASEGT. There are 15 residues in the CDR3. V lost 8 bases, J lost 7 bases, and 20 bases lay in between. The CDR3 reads CASRLDPSGVGELFF. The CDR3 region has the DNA TGTGCCAGCCGCTTGGACCCCAGCGGTGTCGGGGAGCTGTTTTTT.

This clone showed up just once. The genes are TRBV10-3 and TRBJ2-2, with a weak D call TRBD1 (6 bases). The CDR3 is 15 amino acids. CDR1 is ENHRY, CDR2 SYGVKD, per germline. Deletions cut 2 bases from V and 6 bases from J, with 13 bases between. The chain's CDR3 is CAISETGKLSGELFF. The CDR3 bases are TGTGCCATCAGTGAGACAGGGAAGTTGTCCGGGGAGCTGTTTTTT.